The 22 T cell receptor beta chains below all came from one sample that was sequenced in a study of a mutant IDH1 vaccine in newly diagnosed glioma (dated by TCRdb to the early 2020s). Their antigen targets remain unknown. Receptors were amplified or captured by the immunoSEQ multiplex PCR assay. Here the immuneACCESS table is served through TCRdb, limited to in-frame sequences with V and J called. Missing clones are a known gap in these copies; in checked studies unresolved V genes cover under half, and the rest lacks a known reason. Here the sample has about 54,000 clones; 80% to 85% occur a single time. Around 4.1% of the sample is taken by the ten largest. Read against the paper, the sample's time point label means: week 35, safety follow-up. Every vaccine dose consisted of 300 ug of a 20-mer mutant IDH1 peptide in Montanide, administered subcutaneously together with topical imiquimod. The specimen comprised PBMCs, sampled from a glioma patient whose treatment included an IDH1 peptide vaccine. These receptors all stem from a woman between 18 and 30 years old with glioma.

This chain joins TRBV7-8 and TRBJ1-1, with D perhaps matching TRBD1 (5 bases). Per germline, CDR1 SGHVS and CDR2 FQNEAQ. The CDR3 runs to 14 residues. V was clipped by 5 bases and J by 7 bases, with 17 bases between them. The CDR3 sequence: CASSPTVWGNEAFF. The DNA of the CDR3 is TGTGCCAGCAGCCCCACCGTGTGGGGGAATGAAGCTTTCTTT.

V is TRBV5-4 and J is TRBJ2-2; 13 bases are a match to TRBD2. Germline trimming cut 0 bases from V and 3 bases from J; bases unmatched to any gene: 2. CDR1 is SGHNT and CDR2 is YYREEE in the germline V gene (reference sequence). This CDR3 comprises 17 residues. The CDR3 here is CASSLGGLAGDTGELFF. CDR3 coding DNA: TGTGCCAGCAGCTTGGGTGGACTAGCGGGAGACACCGGGGAGCTGTTTTTT.

This chain connects TRBV25-1 to TRBJ1-2; D remains unclear. Trimming took 5 bases from V and 1 from J, leaving 5 bases between them. The length of the CDR3 is 12 residues. Germline CDR1 MGHDK, CDR2 SYGVNS. The CDR3 DNA is TGTGCCAGCAGTACAGTTAACTATGGCTACACCTTC. Translation gives CASSTVNYGYTF.

This clone was observed once. The chain has TRBV6-5 and TRBJ1-1; 10 bases fit TRBD1. After removal of 9 bases from V and 5 bases from J, the junction contained 6 bases not matched to a gene. Germline loops: CDR1 MNHEY, CDR2 SVGAGI. The CDR3 is 13 amino acids. The CDR3 nucleotides read TGTGCCAGTTCCCGGGACAGGGGAACTGAAGCTTTCTTT. This encodes CASSRDRGTEAFF.

J is TRBJ2-1 and V is TRBV6-1; possible D gene TRBD2, 6 bases. From germline, CDR1 is MNHNS and CDR2 SASEGT. Trimming pared 7 bases from V and 1 base from J, leaving 14 bases between. The CDR3 runs 15 residues. CDR3 loop: CASILAAQSYNEQFF. CDR3 DNA: TGTGCCAGCATATTAGCGGCCCAATCCTACAATGAGCAGTTCTTC.

This clone turned up a few times. The J gene is TRBJ2-2, the V gene TRBV6-4; D is perhaps TRBD2 (6 bases). Trimming pared 3 bases from V and 5 bases from J, leaving 13 bases between. CDR3 size: 15 residues. Germline V gene sequence: CDR1 MRHNA, CDR2 SNTAGT. The CDR3 coding sequence is TGTGCCAGCAGTGAAGAGGCGGGAAGAACCGGGGAGCTGTTTTTT. As protein: CASSEEAGRTGELFF.

The CDR3, as DNA: TGTGCCAGCAGCTCGAAGGGACAGATCTACCAAGAGACCCAGTACTTC. Its translation: CASSSKGQIYQETQYF. The J gene is TRBJ2-5, the V gene TRBV5-4; 7 nucleotides align to TRBD1. Germline V gene sequence: CDR1 SGHNT, CDR2 YYREEE (reference sequence). V shed 3 bases and J 0 bases; nucleotides not matched to a gene: 8. The CDR3 is 16 amino acids.

This rearrangement joins TRBV6-5 to TRBJ1-1, with a possible D match to TRBD1 (5 bases). Germline V gene lookup returns CDR1 MNHEY and CDR2 SVGAGI. CDR3 length equals 13 residues. Trimming took off 6 bases at V and 3 bases at J, with 11 bases between the two ends. The CDR3 bases are TGTGCCAGCAGCGGGGACCGCTACACTGAAGCTTTCTTT. Its translation: CASSGDRYTEAFF.

This rearrangement joins TRBV6-1 to TRBJ1-4; no clear D gene. This CDR3 spans 14 amino acids. Looked up from germline, CDR1 is MNHNS and CDR2 is SASEGT. Trimming removed 5 bases at V and 8 bases at J, with 15 bases between. The CDR3 loop reads CASSPVGSREKLFF. The CDR3, as DNA: TGTGCCAGCAGTCCCGTCGGGAGTAGAGAAAAACTGTTTTTT.

The chain has TRBV9 and TRBJ2-5; maybe TRBD2 (6 bases). Germline V gives CDR1 SGDLS, CDR2 YYNGEE. CDR3 length equals 14 residues. Trimming left V 0 bases short and J 5 bases short, with 11 bases between. The CDR3 sequence is CASSVGPGRETQYF. CDR3 DNA sequence: TGTGCCAGCAGCGTAGGCCCAGGGAGGGAGACCCAGTACTTC.

Only a few counts were recorded for this clone. This sequence joins TRBV18 and TRBJ1-1, with 8 bases aligning to TRBD1. Germline-derived CDR1 and CDR2 are KGHSH and LQKENI. This CDR3 contains 14 residues. V lost 4 bases to trimming and J lost 10 bases; unmatched junction nucleotides: 11. The CDR3 reads CASSHETGEARAFF. CDR3 DNA sequence: TGTGCCAGCTCACACGAGACAGGGGAGGCTCGAGCTTTCTTT.

This sequence joins TRBV19 and TRBJ1-1; 8 bases align to TRBD1. V trimming: 6 bases; J trimming: 2 bases; junction bases outside the gene matches: 8. The CDR3 consists of 15 residues. Germline V gene lookup returns CDR1 LNHDA and CDR2 SQIVND (reference sequence). The CDR3 DNA is TGTGCCAGTAGGTGGGGTTCAGGGGGCAACACTGAAGCTTTCTTT. It specifies CASRWGSGGNTEAFF.

This clone turned up a few times. The rearrangement uses TRBV27 and TRBJ2-2; D perhaps matches TRBD2 (5 bases). The CDR3 totals 13 residues. CDR1 MNHEY and CDR2 SMNVEV come from the germline V gene (reference sequence). Trimming pared 4 bases from V and 7 bases from J, leaving 10 bases between. The CDR3 sequence is CASSWQEVGELFF. The CDR3 DNA follows: TGTGCCAGCAGTTGGCAGGAGGTCGGGGAGCTGTTTTTT.

The chain has TRBV9 and TRBJ1-6; TRBD1 is a possible D gene (5 bases). From germline, CDR1 is SGDLS and CDR2 YYNGEE. This CDR3 is 15 amino acids long. The V end was cut by 0 bases, the J end by 9 bases, with 13 bases between. The CDR3 coding sequence is TGTGCCAGCAGCGTAGTCGGACACGGGAGTTCACCCCTCCACTTT. Its translation: CASSVVGHGSSPLHF.

V and J are TRBV18 and TRBJ1-1; TRBD1 agrees at 10 bases. V lost 4 bases to trimming and J lost 5 bases; unmatched junction nucleotides: 7. The CDR3 consists of 15 residues. From germline, CDR1 is KGHSH and CDR2 LQKENI. The CDR3 DNA follows: TGTGCCAGCTCACTCCCGACAGGGGGCTATACTGAAGCTTTCTTT. It specifies CASSLPTGGYTEAFF. The full variable domain, in which reference TRBV18 and TRBJ1-1 provide the parts outside the CDR3, is NAGVMQNPRHLVRRRGQEARLRCSPMKGHSHVYWYRQLPEEGLKFMVYLQKENIIDESGMPKERFSAEFPKEGPSILRIQQVVRGDSAAYFCASSLPTGGYTEAFFGQGTRLTVV.

The chain has TRBV18 and TRBJ2-3; D is undetermined. Germline values: CDR1 KGHSH, CDR2 LQKENI. This CDR3 has 12 amino acids. Trimming cost V 2 bases and J 10 bases, with 10 bases left between them. CDR3 sequence: CASSPSAQAQYF. The CDR3 DNA reads as TGTGCCAGCTCACCATCAGCCCAAGCGCAGTATTTT.

The J gene is TRBJ1-2, the V gene TRBV18; TRBD1 aligns across 9 bases. The germline V gene has CDR1 KGHSH and CDR2 LQKENI. The CDR3 covers 14 residues. After removal of 4 bases from V and 1 base from J, the junction contained 1 base not matched to a gene. The CDR3 nucleotides are TGTGCCAGCTCACTGGGACAGGGTAACTATGGCTACACCTTC. This encodes CASSLGQGNYGYTF.

The chain couples TRBV30 to TRBJ2-7, with D perhaps given as TRBD1 or TRBD2 (5 bases each). The CDR3 loop spans 13 amino acids. Germline loops: CDR1 GTSNPN, CDR2 SVGIG (reference sequence). The V and J ends lost 2 bases and 7 bases respectively, with 15 bases between them. This CDR3 reads CAWSWGSSGEQYF. CDR3 bases: TGTGCCTGGAGTTGGGGGTCCTCGGGGGAGCAGTACTTC.

V usage is TRBV5-1 and J usage is TRBJ2-6; 11 bases fit TRBD1. Per germline, CDR1 SGHRS and CDR2 YFSETQ. The CDR3 runs to 19 residues. V shed 3 bases, J shed 0 bases, and the junction held 8 bases outside the gene matches. CDR3 loop: CASSSASGTGGSGANVLTF. CDR3 in DNA: TGCGCCAGCAGCTCAGCCTCCGGGACAGGGGGCTCTGGGGCCAACGTCCTGACTTTC.

CDR3 in amino acids: CATSSGQGGTDTQYF. CDR3 DNA: TGTGCCACCAGCAGCGGACAGGGAGGCACAGATACGCAGTATTTT. This chain connects TRBV15 to TRBJ2-3, with 8 bases matching TRBD1. Germline CDR1 is LNHNV and CDR2 is YYDKDF (reference sequence). This CDR3 is 15 amino acids long. V trimming: 3 bases; J trimming: 1 base; junction bases outside the gene matches: 3.

The CDR3 loop is CASSSIGTLGQGSEKLFF. The DNA for the CDR3 is TGTGCCAGCAGCTCAATTGGGACCCTGGGACAGGGGAGCGAAAAACTGTTTTTT. The chain couples TRBV11-2 to TRBJ1-4; 10 bases fit TRBD1. J lost 8 bases, V lost 4 bases, and 16 bases had no gene match. CDR1 is SGHAT, CDR2 FQNNGV, per germline. The CDR3 consists of 18 residues.

There are a few counts of this clone. The chain recombines TRBV6-1 with TRBJ1-1, with D possibly matching TRBD1 (5 bases). V was pared by 3 bases and J by 4 bases, with 12 bases between. The CDR3 has 14 residues. CDR1 MNHNS and CDR2 SASEGT come from the germline V gene. CDR3 region: CASSDRRRGTEAFF. The DNA of the CDR3 is TGTGCCAGCAGTGACAGAAGAAGGGGCACTGAAGCTTTCTTT.